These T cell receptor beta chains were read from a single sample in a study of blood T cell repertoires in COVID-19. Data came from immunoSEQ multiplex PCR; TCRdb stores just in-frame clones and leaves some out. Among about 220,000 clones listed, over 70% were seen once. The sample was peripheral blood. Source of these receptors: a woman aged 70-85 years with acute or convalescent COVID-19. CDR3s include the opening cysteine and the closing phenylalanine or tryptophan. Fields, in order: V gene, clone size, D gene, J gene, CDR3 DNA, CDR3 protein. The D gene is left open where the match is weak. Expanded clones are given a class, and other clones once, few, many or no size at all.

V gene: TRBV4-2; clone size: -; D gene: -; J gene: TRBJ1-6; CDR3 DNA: TGTGCCAGCAGCCAAAGAGAGACATATAATTCACCCCTCCACTTT; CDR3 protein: CASSQRETYNSPLHF
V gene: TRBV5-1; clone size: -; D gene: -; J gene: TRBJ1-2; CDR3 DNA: TGCGCCAGCAGCTTTGGTTCAGCGAACCTTGGCTATGGCTACACCTTC; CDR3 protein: CASSFGSANLGYGYTF
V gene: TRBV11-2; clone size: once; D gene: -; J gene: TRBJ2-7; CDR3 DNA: TGTGCCAGCAGCTTAGCCTCCGGGTACTACGAGCAGTACTTC; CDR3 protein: CASSLASGYYEQYF
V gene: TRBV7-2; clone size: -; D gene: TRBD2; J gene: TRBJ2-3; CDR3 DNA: TGTGCCAGCAGCTTATCGAAGCGGGGGTCGGATACGCAGTATTTT; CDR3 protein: CASSLSKRGSDTQYF
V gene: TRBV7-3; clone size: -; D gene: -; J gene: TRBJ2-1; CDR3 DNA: TGTGCCAGCAGCTTAAGGGGCGGTAACTCATACAATGAGCAGTTCTTC; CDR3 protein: CASSLRGGNSYNEQFF
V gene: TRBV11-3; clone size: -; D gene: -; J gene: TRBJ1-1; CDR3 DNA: TGTGCCAGCAGCTTTGGAGAGGACACTGAAGCTTTCTTT; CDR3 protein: CASSFGEDTEAFF
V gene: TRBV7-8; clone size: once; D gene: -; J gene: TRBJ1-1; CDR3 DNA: TGTGCCAGCAGCTTAGCATACAGGACGAACACTGAAGCTTTCTTT; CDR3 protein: CASSLAYRTNTEAFF
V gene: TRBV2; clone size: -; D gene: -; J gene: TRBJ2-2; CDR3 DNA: TGTGCCAGCCGACTGAACACCGGGGAGCTGTTTTTT; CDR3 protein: CASRLNTGELFF
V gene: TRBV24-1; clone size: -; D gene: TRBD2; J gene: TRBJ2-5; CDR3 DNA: TGTGCCACCAGTGATCCTAGCGGGGTTGGGCAAGAGACCCAGTACTTC; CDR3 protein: CATSDPSGVGQETQYF
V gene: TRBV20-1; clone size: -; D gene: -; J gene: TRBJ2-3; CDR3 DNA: TGCAGTGCGAAGCTTTCAGATACGCAGTATTTT; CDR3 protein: CSAKLSDTQYF
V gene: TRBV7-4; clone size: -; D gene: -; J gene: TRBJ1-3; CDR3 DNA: TGTGCCAGCAGCCCCGCAGCGTCCATTTCTAACTCTGGAAACACCATATATTTT; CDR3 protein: CASSPAASISNSGNTIYF
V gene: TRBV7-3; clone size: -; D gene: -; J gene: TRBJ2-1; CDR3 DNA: TGTGCCAGCAGCTTACCGGCTAGTGATGAGCAGTTCTTC; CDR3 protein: CASSLPASDEQFF
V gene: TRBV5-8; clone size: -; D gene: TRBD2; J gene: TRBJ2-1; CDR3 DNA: TGTGCCAGCAGCTTGTGGTCGGGGGGTATTGAATCTGAGCAGTTCTTC; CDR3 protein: CASSLWSGGIESEQFF
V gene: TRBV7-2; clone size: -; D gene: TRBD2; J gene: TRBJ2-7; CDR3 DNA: TGTGCCAGCAGCTTCCATAGCGGGGGGGCCTACGAGCAGTACTTC; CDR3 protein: CASSFHSGGAYEQYF
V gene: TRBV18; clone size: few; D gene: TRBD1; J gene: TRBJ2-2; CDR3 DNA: TGTGCCAGCTCACCGAAAACAGGGGGCAACACCGGGGAGCTGTTTTTT; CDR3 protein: CASSPKTGGNTGELFF
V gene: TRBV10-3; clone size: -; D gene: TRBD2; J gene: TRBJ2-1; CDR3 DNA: TGTGCCAACTCACCCGGACTAGCGGGGGGTGTGGGAAATGAGCAGTTCTTC; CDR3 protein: CANSPGLAGGVGNEQFF
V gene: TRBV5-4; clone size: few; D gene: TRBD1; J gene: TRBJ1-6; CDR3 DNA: TGTGCCAGCAGAACAGGGGGCTCCTATAATTCACCCCTCCACTTT; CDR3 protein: CASRTGGSYNSPLHF
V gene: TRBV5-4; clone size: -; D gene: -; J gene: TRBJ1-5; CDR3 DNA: TGTGCCAGCAGCTTGGGAGGAGTGCCCGATCAGCCCCAGCATTTT; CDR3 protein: CASSLGGVPDQPQHF
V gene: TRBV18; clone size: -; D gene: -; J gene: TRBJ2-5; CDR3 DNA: TGTGCCAGCTCACCCGAGTCAGGGCGCGCGGAGACCCAGTACTTC; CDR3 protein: CASSPESGRAETQYF
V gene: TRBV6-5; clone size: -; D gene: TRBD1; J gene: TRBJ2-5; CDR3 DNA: TGTGCCAGCAGTTGGACAGGACAAGAGACCCAGTACTTC; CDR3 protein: CASSWTGQETQYF
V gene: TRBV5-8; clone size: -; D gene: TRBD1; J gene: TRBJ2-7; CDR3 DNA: TGTGCCAGCAGCTTGGACAGGGGGCCCTACGAGCAGTACTTC; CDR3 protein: CASSLDRGPYEQYF
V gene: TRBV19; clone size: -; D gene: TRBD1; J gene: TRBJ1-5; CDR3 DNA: TGTGCCAGTAGGGGACAGAGTATTAGCAATCAGCCCCAGCATTTT; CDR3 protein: CASRGQSISNQPQHF
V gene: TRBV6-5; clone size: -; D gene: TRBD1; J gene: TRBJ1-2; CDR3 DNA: TGTGCCAGCAAAAGGGACAGCTCCTATGGCTACACCTTC; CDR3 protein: CASKRDSSYGYTF
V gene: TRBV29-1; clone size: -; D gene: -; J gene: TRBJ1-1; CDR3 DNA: TGCAGCGTGAGCGAGAGAAACACTGAAGCTTTCTTT; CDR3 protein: CSVSERNTEAFF
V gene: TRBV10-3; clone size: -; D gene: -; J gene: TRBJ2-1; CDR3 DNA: TGTGCCATCAGCTTCGGGGAAAATGAGCAGTTCTTC; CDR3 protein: CAISFGENEQFF
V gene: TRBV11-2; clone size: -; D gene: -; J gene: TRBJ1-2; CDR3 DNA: TGTGCCAGCAGCTTAGATCTCGGGAGGGGCCTTCGCCATGGCTACACCTTC; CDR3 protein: CASSLDLGRGLRHGYTF
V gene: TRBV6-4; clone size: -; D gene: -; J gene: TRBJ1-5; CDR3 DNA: TGTGCCAGCAGAAGGGGGACGGGGAATCAGCCCCAGCATTTT; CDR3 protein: CASRRGTGNQPQHF
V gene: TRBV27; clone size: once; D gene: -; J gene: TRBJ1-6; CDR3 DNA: TGTGCCAGCACTCCTAACCCAACCGGAGACAGAAATTCACCCCTCCACTTT; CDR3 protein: CASTPNPTGDRNSPLHF
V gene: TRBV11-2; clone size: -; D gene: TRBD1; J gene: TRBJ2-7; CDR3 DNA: TGTGCCAGCAGCTCTGTGGACAGGGGATCGTACGAGCAGTACTTC; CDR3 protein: CASSSVDRGSYEQYF
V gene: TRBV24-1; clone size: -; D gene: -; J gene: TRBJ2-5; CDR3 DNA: TGTGCCACCAGTGCTGGGTCAGGGGCCCTCCAAGAGACCCAGTACTTC; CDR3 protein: CATSAGSGALQETQYF
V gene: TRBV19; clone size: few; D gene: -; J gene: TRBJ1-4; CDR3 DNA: TGTGCCAGTAGTGGACAGATTAATGAAAAACTGTTTTTT; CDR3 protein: CASSGQINEKLFF
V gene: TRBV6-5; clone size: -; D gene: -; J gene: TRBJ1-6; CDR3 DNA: TGTGCCAGCGCCACAGGGCCATATAATTCACCCCTCCACTTT; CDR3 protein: CASATGPYNSPLHF
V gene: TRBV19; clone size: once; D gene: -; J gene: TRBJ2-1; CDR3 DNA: TGTGCCAGTAATCGGGGTATGAGGGGAGGTGAGCAGTTCTTC; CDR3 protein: CASNRGMRGGEQFF
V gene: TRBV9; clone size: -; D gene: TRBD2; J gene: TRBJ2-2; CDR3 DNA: TGTGCCAGCAGCGTAGGTGGGACTAGCAGGTTAGACGGGGAGCTGTTTTTT; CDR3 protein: CASSVGGTSRLDGELFF
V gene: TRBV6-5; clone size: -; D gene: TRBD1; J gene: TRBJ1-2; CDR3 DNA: TGTGCCAGCAGAGGGGGCGCGAGTGGCTACACCTTC; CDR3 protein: CASRGGASGYTF
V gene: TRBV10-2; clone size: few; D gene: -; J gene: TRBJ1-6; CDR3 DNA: TGCGCCAGCAGTGGACAGCCGGATTCACCCCTCCACTTT; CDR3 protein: CASSGQPDSPLHF
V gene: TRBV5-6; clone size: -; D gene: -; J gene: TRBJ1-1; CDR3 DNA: TGTGCCAGCAGCTTGCGGGGGAACACTGAAGCTTTCTTT; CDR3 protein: CASSLRGNTEAFF
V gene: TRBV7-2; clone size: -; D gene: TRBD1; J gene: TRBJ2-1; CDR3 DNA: TGTGCCAGCAGCTTATCATATTGGGACAGCTACAATGAGCAGTTCTTC; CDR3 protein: CASSLSYWDSYNEQFF
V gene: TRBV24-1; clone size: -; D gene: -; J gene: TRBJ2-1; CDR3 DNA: TGTGCCACCAGTGAATCCTATAACAATGAGCAGTTCTTC; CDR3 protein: CATSESYNNEQFF
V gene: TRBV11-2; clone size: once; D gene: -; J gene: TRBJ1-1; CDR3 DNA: TGTGCCAGCAGCTTAGGGGCCCTCATGAACACTGAAGCTTTCTTT; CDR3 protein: CASSLGALMNTEAFF
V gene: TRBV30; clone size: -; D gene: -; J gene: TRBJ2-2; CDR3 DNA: TGTGCCTGGAGTGTGTCTTTCGTGGGGGAGCTGTTTTTT; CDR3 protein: CAWSVSFVGELFF
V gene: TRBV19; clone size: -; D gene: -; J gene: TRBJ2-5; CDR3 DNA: TGTGCCAGTAGTATAGAAGCAGGGGTTAGAGAGACCCAGTACTTC; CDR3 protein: CASSIEAGVRETQYF
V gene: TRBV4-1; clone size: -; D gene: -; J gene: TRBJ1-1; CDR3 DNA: TGCGCCAGCAGCCACCCCCAGGGTGTGAACACTGAAGCTTTCTTT; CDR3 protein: CASSHPQGVNTEAFF
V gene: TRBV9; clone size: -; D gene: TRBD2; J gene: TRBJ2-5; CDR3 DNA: TGTGCCAGCAGCGTAGCCGGGGCTAGCGGGGGAGTGGAGACCCAGTACTTC; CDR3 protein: CASSVAGASGGVETQYF
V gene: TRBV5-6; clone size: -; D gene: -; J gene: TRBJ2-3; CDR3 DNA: TGTGCCAGCAGCTCCCCCCCTACAGATACGCAGTATTTT; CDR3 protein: CASSSPPTDTQYF